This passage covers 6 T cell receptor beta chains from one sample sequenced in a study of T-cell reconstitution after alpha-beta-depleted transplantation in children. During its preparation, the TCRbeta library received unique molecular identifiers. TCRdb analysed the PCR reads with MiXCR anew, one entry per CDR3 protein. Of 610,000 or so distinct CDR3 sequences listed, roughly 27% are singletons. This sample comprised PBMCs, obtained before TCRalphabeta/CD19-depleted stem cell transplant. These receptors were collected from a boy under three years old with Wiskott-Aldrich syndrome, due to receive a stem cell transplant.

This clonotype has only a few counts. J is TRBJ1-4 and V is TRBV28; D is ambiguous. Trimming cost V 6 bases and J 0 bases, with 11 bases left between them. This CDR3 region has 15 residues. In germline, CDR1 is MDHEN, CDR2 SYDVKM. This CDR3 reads CASRRRVATNEKLFF. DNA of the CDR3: TGTGCCAGCAGGCGTAGAGTTGCAACTAATGAAAAACTGTTTTTT.

CDR3 amino acids: CASSVGGGSPYEQYF. CDR3 nucleotides: TGTGCCAGCAGCGTAGGGGGCGGGAGTCCCTACGAGCAGTACTTC. The gene calls are TRBV9 and TRBJ2-7; 7 nucleotides match TRBD2. Trimming removed 0 bases from V and 2 bases from J; junction bases left unmatched: 5. The CDR3 has 15 residues. CDR1 SGDLS and CDR2 YYNGEE come from the germline V gene.

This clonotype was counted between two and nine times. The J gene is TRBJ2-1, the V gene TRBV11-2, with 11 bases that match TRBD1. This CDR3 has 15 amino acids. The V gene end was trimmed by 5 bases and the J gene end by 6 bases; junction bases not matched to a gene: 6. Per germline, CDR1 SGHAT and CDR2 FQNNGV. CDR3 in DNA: TGTGCCAGCAGCACAGGACAGGGGGCCTCCAATGAGCAGTTCTTC. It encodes CASSTGQGASNEQFF.

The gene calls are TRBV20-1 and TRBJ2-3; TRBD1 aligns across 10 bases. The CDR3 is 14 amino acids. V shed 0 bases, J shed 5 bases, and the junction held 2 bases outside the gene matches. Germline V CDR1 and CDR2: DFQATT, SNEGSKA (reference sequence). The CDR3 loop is CSAREDRGRDTQYF. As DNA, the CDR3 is TGCAGTGCTAGAGAGGACAGGGGGAGAGATACGCAGTATTTT.

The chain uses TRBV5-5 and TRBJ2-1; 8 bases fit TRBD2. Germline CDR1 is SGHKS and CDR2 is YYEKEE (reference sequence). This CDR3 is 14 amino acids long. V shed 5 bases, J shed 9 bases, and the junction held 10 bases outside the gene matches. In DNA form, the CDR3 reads TGTGCCAGCAGGGGGACTAGATTGGTCGGTGAGCAGTTCTTC. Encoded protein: CASRGTRLVGEQFF.

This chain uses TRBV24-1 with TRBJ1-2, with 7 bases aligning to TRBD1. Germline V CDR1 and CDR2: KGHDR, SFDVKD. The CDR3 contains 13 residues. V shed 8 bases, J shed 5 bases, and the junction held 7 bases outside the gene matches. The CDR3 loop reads CATNRGPWYGYTF. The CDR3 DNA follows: TGTGCCACCAACAGGGGCCCCTGGTATGGCTACACCTTC.